The 17 T cell receptor beta chains reported below all come from one sample, sequenced in a study of blood T cells in healthy people across ages. It was with a sample-barcoded 5' primer and a J-beta primer mix that a second PCR of roughly 7 to 12 cycles was run. TCRdb re-derived calls from the 5' RACE reads in MiXCR, one entry per CDR3 protein. The sample holds fewer than 1 million distinct CDR3 sequences, more than 40% seen once. The source material was blood. These receptors came from a man aged 55 to 70 in good health.

The chain recombines TRBV3-1 with TRBJ2-7, with 10 positions matching TRBD2. The tail of the sequence fits TRBJ2-5 better, so the J call may be wrong. In germline, CDR1 is LGHDT, CDR2 YNNKEL (reference sequence). The CDR3 totals 16 residues. CDR3 DNA sequence: TGTGCCAGCAGCCAATCTAGCGGGGGTAAATCGGGGACCCAGTACTTC. Protein product: CASSQSSGGKSGTQYF.

This rearrangement joins TRBV7-9 to TRBJ2-7, with 10 bases that match TRBD1. CDR3 length: 16 amino acids. Looked up from germline, CDR1 is SEHNR and CDR2 is FQNEAQ (reference sequence). The V segment lost 4 bases and the J segment 6 bases; nucleotides outside the gene matches: 12. CDR3 region: CASSSNPGTGDSEQYF. As DNA, the CDR3 is TGTGCCAGCAGCTCGAACCCCGGGACAGGGGACTCCGAGCAGTACTTC.

This chain links TRBV7-6 with TRBJ2-7; the D gene is possibly TRBD2 (6 bases). CDR3 length equals 15 residues. From germline, CDR1 is SGHVS and CDR2 FNYEAQ. V was shortened by 3 bases and J by 0 bases, with 12 bases between the two germline ends. This CDR3 reads CASSFGGDPSYEQYF. For the CDR3, the DNA is TGTGCCAGCAGCTTTGGCGGGGACCCCTCCTACGAGCAGTACTTC.

The V call is TRBV19, the J call TRBJ2-1; 11 bases agree with TRBD1. The J segment lost 10 bases and the V segment lost 6 bases, leaving 8 bases of the junction unmatched. The CDR3 runs to 14 residues. CDR1 LNHDA and CDR2 SQIVND come from the germline V gene (reference sequence). The CDR3 here is CASRRTGGAWEQFF. CDR3 DNA sequence: TGTGCCAGTAGAAGGACAGGGGGCGCTTGGGAGCAGTTCTTC.

This clonotype appeared a few times. The V and J genes are TRBV24-1 and TRBJ2-1; 8 positions match TRBD1. Germline V CDR1 and CDR2: KGHDR, SFDVKD. This CDR3 spans 16 amino acids. Germline trimming cut 5 bases from V and 6 bases from J; bases unmatched to any gene: 11. CDR3 nucleotides: TGTGCCACCAGTGGTCCGACAGGGGAAAAGGGCAATGAGCAGTTCTTC. Protein sequence: CATSGPTGEKGNEQFF.

This clonotype has more than one count but fewer than ten. The chain is built from TRBV7-9 and TRBJ2-7; TRBD1 matches at 8 bases. Germline CDR1 reads SEHNR; CDR2 reads FQNEAQ (reference sequence). Unmatched junction bases numbered 14, after V lost 4 bases and J lost 0 bases. The CDR3 length is 18 residues. The CDR3 protein is CASSSTGDLLLSSYEQYF. The CDR3 bases are TGTGCCAGCAGCTCGACAGGGGATTTACTACTTTCCTCCTACGAGCAGTACTTC.

This clonotype has more than one count but fewer than ten. CDR3 nucleotides: TGTGCCAGCAGTCCAGGGACAGGGGGGTGGCAGCAGTTCTTC. Translated, it gives CASSPGTGGWQQFF. V is TRBV27 and J is TRBJ2-1, with TRBD1 identical over 11 bases. The CDR3 covers 14 residues. V was clipped by 5 bases and J by 11 bases; unmatched bases: 8. Germline values: CDR1 MNHEY, CDR2 SMNVEV (reference sequence).

This clonotype showed up just a few times. This rearrangement joins TRBV7-9 to TRBJ2-5; D ambiguous. Germline V gives CDR1 SEHNR, CDR2 FQNEAQ (reference sequence). The CDR3 sequence is 15 residues long. V lost 5 bases and J 4 bases, leaving 17 bases between the germline ends. DNA for the CDR3: TGTGCCAGCAGCCCCGGCCTAGGGTGGGGAGAGACCCAGTACTTC. It yields the protein CASSPGLGWGETQYF. Using reference TRBV7-9 and TRBJ2-5 for the parts outside the CDR3, the full variable domain is DTGVSQNPRHKITKRGQNVTFRCDPISEHNRLYWYRQTLGQGPEFLTYFQNEAQLEKSRLLSDRFSAERPKGSFSTLEIQRTEQGDSAMYLCASSPGLGWGETQYFGPGTRLLVL.

A word on this clonotype: The junction shows a germline mismatch at one end, possibly a read error. V is TRBV7-9 and J is TRBJ2-5, with D hard to call. Per germline, CDR1 SEHNR and CDR2 FQNEAQ (reference sequence). The CDR3 covers 14 residues. The CDR3 nucleotides read TGTGTCAGCAGCCCAGACACATACCAAGAGACCCAGTACTTC. It translates to CVSSPDTYQETQYF.

The chain combines TRBV19 with TRBJ2-6; 9 bases map to TRBD1. Germline values: CDR1 LNHDA, CDR2 SQIVND (reference sequence). The CDR3 is made up of 14 amino acids. Trimming at V came to 2 bases and at J to 11 bases, leaving 4 bases not matched to a gene. CDR3 nucleotides: TGTGCCAGTAGTATACCGGGACAGGGCTACGTCCTGACTTTC. Residues: CASSIPGQGYVLTF. Combining the CDR3 with reference TRBV19 and TRBJ2-6 gives the whole variable domain DGGITQSPKYLFRKEGQNVTLSCEQNLNHDAMYWYRQDPGQGLRLIYYSQIVNDFQKGDIAEGYSVSREKKESFPLTVTSAQKNPTAFYLCASSIPGQGYVLTFGAGSRLTVL.

The rearrangement links TRBV20-1 to TRBJ2-7; D possibly corresponds to TRBD2 (6 bases). Germline CDR1 DFQATT, CDR2 SNEGSKA (reference sequence). V lost 3 bases, J lost 7 bases, and 10 bases lay in between. The CDR3 runs to 11 residues. Here the CDR3 DNA reads TGCAGTGCTAGCCTAGCGCAAGAGCAGTACTTC. It translates to CSASLAQEQYF.

This clonotype was detected only a few times. This chain joins TRBV2 and TRBJ2-7; no reliable D call. In germline, CDR1 is SNHLY, CDR2 FYNNEI. The CDR3 has 14 amino acids. With 3 bases removed from V and 1 base from J, the gap between germline ends came to 10 bases. This chain's CDR3 is CASSDLGGSYEQYF. CDR3 DNA: TGTGCCAGCAGTGATTTAGGCGGATCCTACGAGCAGTACTTC.

The V call is TRBV10-1, the J call TRBJ2-3; 8 nucleotides align to TRBD1. V gave up 4 bases and J gave up 1 base; unmatched junction bases: 4. From germline, CDR1 is WNHNN and CDR2 SYGVQD (reference sequence). This CDR3 comprises 15 residues. The chain's CDR3 is CASSVTGVGTDTQYF. The CDR3 region has the DNA TGCGCCAGCAGTGTGACAGGGGTTGGCACAGATACGCAGTATTTT.

This clonotype was observed a handful of times. The CDR3 nucleotides read TGTGCCAGCAGCTTAGGACGAGCGGGGGTAGGGTATGAGCAGTTCTTC. Its protein product is CASSLGRAGVGYEQFF. V usage is TRBV7-3 and J usage is TRBJ2-1, with TRBD2 matching over 8 bases. The germline gives CDR1 SGHTA, CDR2 FQGTGA. Losses at the gene ends were 2 bases for V and 8 bases for J; bases not matched to a gene: 11. CDR3 length equals 16 residues. The full variable domain, in which reference TRBV7-3 and TRBJ2-1 provide the parts outside the CDR3, is GAGVSQTPSNKVTEKGKYVELRCDPISGHTALYWYRQSLGQGPEFLIYFQGTGAADDSGLPNDRFFAVRPEGSVSTLKIQRTERGDSAVYLCASSLGRAGVGYEQFFGPGTRLTVL.

This sequence joins TRBV12-5 and TRBJ2-3; 7 bases align to TRBD1. The CDR3 runs to 16 residues. Germline values: CDR1 LGHNT, CDR2 FRNRAP. Unmatched junction bases numbered 10, after V lost 5 bases and J lost 2 bases. The CDR3: CASGEGASSHTDTQYF. The CDR3 nucleotides read TGTGCTAGTGGTGAGGGGGCCTCATCCCACACAGATACGCAGTATTTT.

This clonotype turned up a few times. The chain links TRBV7-9 to TRBJ2-1; 9 bases are shared with TRBD2. This CDR3 is 15 amino acids long. Trimming cost V 4 bases and J 6 bases; bases outside gene matches: 7. Per the germline V gene, CDR1 is SEHNR and CDR2 is FQNEAQ (reference sequence). The CDR3 reads CASSSTGTSFNEQFF. The CDR3 DNA sequence: TGTGCCAGCAGCTCAACCGGGACTAGCTTCAATGAGCAGTTCTTC.

This clonotype was counted a few times. The V and J genes are TRBV20-1 and TRBJ2-1, with D perhaps TRBD1 (6 bases). The germline V and J ends were trimmed by 7 bases and 8 bases, with 15 bases remaining between them. The CDR3 has 12 residues. The germline V gene encodes CDR1 DFQATT and CDR2 SNEGSKA (reference sequence). Written as DNA, the CDR3 is TGCAGTGTAACCGCACAGGGCGATGAGCAGTTCTTC. This sequence encodes CSVTAQGDEQFF.